This T cell receptor (beta chain) stems from a study of blood T cells in healthy people across ages. Each sample yielded at least 6 million isolated PBMCs. Primers used in a second PCR of about 6 to 11 cycles were a sample-barcoded 5' primer and a J-beta primer mix. Researchers report that each sample yielded at least 3 million CDR3-containing paired-end reads. Via MiXCR, TCRdb re-called the 5' RACE reads, giving one row per CDR3 protein. This sample yields roughly 700,000 distinct CDR3 sequences, of which about 34% are seen a single time; just over 15% belongs to the top ten. Germline V CDR1 and CDR2: DFQATT, SNEGSKA (reference sequence). This CDR3 is 13 amino acids long. Trimming pared 5 bases from V and 8 bases from J, leaving 19 bases between.

Sequenced: blood. The clonotype comes from a woman of 80 years or more in good health. The rearrangement links TRBV20-1 to TRBJ2-7; TRBD2 might be the D (5 bases). CDR3 in amino acids: CSAPKAAGSKQYF. In nucleotides, the CDR3 is TGCAGTGCTCCTAAGGCCGCGGGTAGCAAGCAGTACTTC.